This T cell receptor (beta chain) was captured by sequencing in a study of shared clonotypes between healthy human individuals. In replicate PCRs of sorted subsets, roughly 200 ng DNA, tens of thousands of T cell genomes, was used. Clones were read by immunoSEQ multiplex PCR, and TCRdb kept only the in-frame ones, dropping some. In the table there are some 1.1 million clones, about 80% of which are singletons. CDR3 length: 15 amino acids. The ends lost 2 bases at V and 5 bases at J; junction bases unmatched: 6. Germline V gives CDR1 PRHDT, CDR2 FYEKMQ (reference sequence). The sequencing input was memory CD4+ T cells from PBMCs. Documented subset: CD45RA-negative fraction. This sequence was found in a man younger than 30 in good health. Some clones in this sample may be carry-over from other donors' samples. The rearrangement joins TRBV13 to TRBJ1-1, with 9 bases identical to TRBD1. For the CDR3, the DNA is TGTGCCAGCAGCTTATCCGGGACAGGGCGAACTGAAGCTTTCTTT. It translates to CASSLSGTGRTEAFF.